The 29 T cell receptor beta chains below come from one sample, sequenced in a study of Tregs in tolerant kidney transplant recipients (dated by TCRdb to the late 2010s). Explained via the paper, the time point label denotes: blood sample drawn before combined kidney and bone marrow transplant. Libraries were built with the immunoSEQ multiplex PCR assay. TCRdb provides this immuneACCESS table in a form limited to in-frame rearrangements. Some clones are lacking; in checked studies, under half of them reflect an unresolved V gene, and why the rest are absent is not known. The sample data list over 50,000 clones, and 80% to 90% of these were observed just once. Around 2.3% of the sample goes to the ten largest clones. The specimen comprised Tregs from blood, sampled before the transplant. The receptors were gathered from a human donor who received a combined kidney and bone marrow transplant.

The J gene is TRBJ1-2, the V gene TRBV6-1, with no clear D. V dropped 5 bases and J dropped 4 bases, with 11 bases sitting between them. The germline V gene encodes CDR1 MNHNS and CDR2 SASEGT. There are 13 residues in the CDR3. In nucleotides, the CDR3 is TGTGCCAGCAGTAAAGGTCCAACCTATGGCTACACCTTC. This encodes CASSKGPTYGYTF.

The gene calls are TRBV2 and TRBJ1-2; 7 bases agree with TRBD1. This CDR3 is 11 amino acids long. CDR1 and CDR2 (germline): SNHLY, FYNNEI. The junction had 2 bases not matched to a gene; V was cut back by 3 bases and J by 10 bases. The CDR3 DNA reads TGTGCCAGCAGTGAGGGGACAGCCTACACCTTC. Translated, it gives CASSEGTAYTF.

The genes are TRBV6-5 and TRBJ2-5; D uncertain. With the DNA end fitting TRBJ2-7 better, the J assignment may be wrong. The CDR3 has 13 amino acids. Looked up from germline, CDR1 is MNHEY and CDR2 is SVGAGI. CDR3 nucleotide sequence: TGTGCCAGCAACGGGCGGCGCCCCTACGAGCAGTACTTC. It translates to CASNGRRPYEQYF.

The rearrangement joins TRBV28 to TRBJ1-2, with 7 bases matching TRBD1. Germline V gene sequence: CDR1 MDHEN, CDR2 SYDVKM. CDR3 length: 14 amino acids. V lost 2 bases to trimming and J lost 8 bases; unmatched junction nucleotides: 8. The DNA for the CDR3 is TGTGCCAGCAGTTTACGCGGCCAGGGGGACGGCTACACCTTC. This gives the protein CASSLRGQGDGYTF.

The chain couples TRBV10-1 to TRBJ2-5, with D perhaps matching TRBD1 or TRBD2 (5 bases each). This CDR3 is built from 15 residues. CDR1 and CDR2 (germline): WNHNN, SYGVQD (reference sequence). V was cut by 3 bases and J by 7 bases, with 18 bases left in between. DNA for the CDR3: TGCGCCAGCAGTGACGGCCAGGGACGGTTGGGGACCCAGTACTTC. Translation gives CASSDGQGRLGTQYF.

The chain has TRBV27 and TRBJ2-1; TRBD1 matches at 9 bases. V lost 6 bases to trimming and J lost 4 bases; unmatched junction nucleotides: 10. This CDR3 has 16 residues. Germline V gene sequence: CDR1 MNHEY, CDR2 SMNVEV (reference sequence). In DNA, the CDR3 is TGTGCCAGCAGCCCCCGGCCGGGACAGGGATACAATGAGCAGTTCTTC. This translates into CASSPRPGQGYNEQFF.

J is TRBJ2-5 and V is TRBV6-6; TRBD2 is a possible D gene (6 bases). Germline V gene data show CDR1 as MNHNY and CDR2 as SVGAGI (reference sequence). Trimming pared 10 bases from V and 2 bases from J, leaving 11 bases between. The CDR3 runs 12 residues. The CDR3 here is CATSGYQETQYF. The CDR3 region has the DNA TGTGCCACGAGCGGGTATCAAGAGACCCAGTACTTC.

This clone was found once. The chain combines TRBV18 with TRBJ2-1; unclear D gene. CDR3 length: 15 residues. The V gene lost 2 bases and the J gene lost 2 bases, with 10 bases spanning the gap. Germline loops: CDR1 KGHSH, CDR2 LQKENI. The CDR3 is CASSPGLLPYNEQFF. DNA of the CDR3: TGTGCCAGCTCACCAGGGCTGTTGCCCTACAATGAGCAGTTCTTC.

The chain uses TRBV27 and TRBJ2-7; D is undetermined. The CDR3 spans 12 residues. Trimming stripped 5 bases from V and 0 bases from J, with 5 bases between. Germline CDR1 and CDR2: MNHEY and SMNVEV (reference sequence). For the CDR3, the DNA is TGTGCCAGCAGTAGTGTCTCCTACGAGCAGTACTTC. It translates to CASSSVSYEQYF.

The V and J genes are TRBV6-1 and TRBJ2-3; D unclear. The V and J ends lost 4 bases and 7 bases respectively, with 12 bases between them. Germline CDR1 is MNHNS and CDR2 is SASEGT. CDR3 length: 13 residues. CDR3 sequence reads: CASSAGWGNTQYF. The CDR3, as DNA: TGTGCCAGCAGTGCGGGTTGGGGAAATACGCAGTATTTT.

In its sample, this clone is medium-sized. J is TRBJ1-4 and V is TRBV11-2; D is possibly TRBD1 (6 bases). Trimming removed 1 base at V and 14 bases at J, with 20 bases between. CDR3 length: 15 amino acids. Germline V gene data show CDR1 as SGHAT and CDR2 as FQNNGV. The CDR3 region has the DNA TGTGCCAGCAGCTTAGGGGGCGGGGGCCCGAGTAAGCTGTTTTTT. Its translation: CASSLGGGGPSKLFF.

As regards this clone: The junction shows a germline mismatch at one end, possibly a read error. The rearrangement joins TRBV30 to TRBJ2-7; D ambiguous. CDR3 size: 14 residues. Per germline, CDR1 GTSNPN and CDR2 SVGIG (reference sequence). CDR3 coding DNA: TGTGCCTGGAGTGTAGTGGTACCCTCCTACAAGCAGTACTTC. Protein product: CAWSVVVPSYKQYF.

Notes on this clone: One end of the junction is discordant with germline, which a read error may explain. The V call is TRBV2, the J call TRBJ1-1; D is perhaps TRBD1 (6 bases). This CDR3 region has 14 residues. Per the germline V gene, CDR1 is SNHLY and CDR2 is FYNNEI. In DNA form, the CDR3 reads TGTGCCCGCAGCGAGGGGGGGGTGAACACTGAAGCTTTCTTT. This codes for CARSEGGVNTEAFF.

The V gene is TRBV27, the J gene TRBJ1-4; D gene uncertain. The ends were cut back, 8 bases at V and 0 bases at J, with 16 bases in the middle. This CDR3 comprises 16 residues. The V gene's germline CDR1 is MNHEY and CDR2 SMNVEV (reference sequence). The CDR3 sequence is CASGPIQSPTNEKLFF. The CDR3 DNA follows: TGTGCCAGCGGTCCAATACAGAGCCCAACTAATGAAAAACTGTTTTTT.

The genes are TRBV13 and TRBJ2-5, with TRBD1 matching 9 bases. The J call may be mistaken, given a closer DNA end match to TRBJ2-7. The CDR3 sequence is 15 residues long. Germline loops: CDR1 PRHDT, CDR2 FYEKMQ (reference sequence). The CDR3 DNA reads as TGTGCCAGCAGCTCCCCGACAGGGGGAATCCACGAGCAGTACTTC. It codes for CASSSPTGGIHEQYF.

The rearrangement uses TRBV4-1 and TRBJ1-2; the match to TRBD1 covers 9 bases. CDR3 length: 14 amino acids. V was pared by 0 bases and J by 8 bases, with 4 bases of the junction left unmatched. Germline V gene lookup returns CDR1 MGHRA and CDR2 YSYEKL. The CDR3 reads CASSQDRDRAGYTF. The CDR3 DNA follows: TGCGCCAGCAGCCAAGATCGGGACAGGGCAGGCTACACCTTC.

The chain recombines TRBV7-8 with TRBJ1-1; 7 nucleotides line up with TRBD1. CDR1 and CDR2 from the germline V gene are SGHVS and FQNEAQ. The CDR3 runs to 15 residues. The ends lost 5 bases at V and 5 bases at J; junction bases unmatched: 11. This CDR3 is CASSARQGRTTEAFF. Here the CDR3 DNA reads TGTGCCAGCAGCGCACGACAGGGCAGAACAACTGAAGCTTTCTTT.

This clone appeared a single time. The chain joins TRBV2 to TRBJ2-5, with a tentative D call TRBD1 (6 bases). Germline V gene lookup returns CDR1 SNHLY and CDR2 FYNNEI. Trimming removed 7 bases at V and 5 bases at J, with 17 bases between. CDR3 length: 14 residues. CDR3 nucleotide sequence: TGTGCCAGCACCGGACAGCGCAAGGGCGAGACCCAGTACTTC. Its translation: CASTGQRKGETQYF. The complete variable domain, with remaining parts taken from reference TRBV2 and TRBJ2-5, reads EPEVTQTPSHQVTQMGQEVILRCVPISNHLYFYWYRQILGQKVEFLVSFYNNEISEKSEIFDDQFSVERPDGSNFTLKIRSTKLEDSAMYFCASTGQRKGETQYFGPGTRLLVL.

The chain joins TRBV5-1 to TRBJ2-1; tentative D call: TRBD2 (6 bases). The germline V gene encodes CDR1 SGHRS and CDR2 YFSETQ. The CDR3 runs to 15 residues. With 4 bases removed from V and 3 bases from J, the gap between germline ends came to 14 bases. The DNA of the CDR3 is TGCGCCAGCAGCGGTAGCGGTGGGTTCTACAATGAGCAGTTCTTC. Encoded protein: CASSGSGGFYNEQFF.

The rearrangement uses TRBV7-2 and TRBJ1-1, with D possibly being TRBD1 (6 bases). V lost 3 bases and J lost 3, with 17 bases in between. Germline lookup yields CDR1 SGHTA and CDR2 FQGNSA. This CDR3 has 16 residues. The CDR3 here is CASSLDGREGDTEAFF. The CDR3 DNA sequence: TGTGCCAGCAGCTTGGATGGGAGGGAGGGGGACACTGAAGCTTTCTTT.

A single count supports this clone. The rearrangement links TRBV7-2 to TRBJ1-2; a weak D match, TRBD1 (6 bases). The CDR3 runs 14 residues. V was pared by 6 bases and J by 2 bases, with 13 bases between. The germline V gene has CDR1 SGHTA and CDR2 FQGNSA. CDR3 in amino acids: CASSRDRRNYGYTF. The CDR3 DNA sequence: TGTGCCAGCAGTCGAGACAGGCGGAACTATGGCTACACCTTC.

The genes are TRBV27 and TRBJ1-1, with a possible D match to TRBD1 (5 bases). The CDR3 runs 13 residues. In germline, CDR1 is MNHEY, CDR2 SMNVEV (reference sequence). Trimming removed 1 base at V and 4 bases at J, with 7 bases between. The CDR3 sequence: CASSLYGGTEAFF. CDR3 coding DNA: TGTGCCAGCAGTTTATACGGGGGCACTGAAGCTTTCTTT.

The chain recombines TRBV9 with TRBJ1-1; 7 bases line up with TRBD1. The trim removed 0 bases at V and 1 base at J, leaving 3 bases unmatched. This CDR3 comprises 15 residues. CDR1 SGDLS and CDR2 YYNGEE come from the germline V gene. This CDR3 is CASSVVRQGNTEAFF. CDR3 in DNA: TGTGCCAGCAGCGTAGTACGACAGGGGAACACTGAAGCTTTCTTT.

This sequence joins TRBV19 and TRBJ1-2; tentatively, D is TRBD1 (6 bases). Germline V gene data show CDR1 as LNHDA and CDR2 as SQIVND (reference sequence). The CDR3 is 17 residues long. V lost 5 bases and J lost 4, with 23 bases in between. Here the CDR3 reads CASSGGLANRKTYGYTF. Here the CDR3 DNA reads TGTGCCAGTAGTGGGGGGCTGGCAAATCGAAAGACCTATGGCTACACCTTC.

In nucleotides, the CDR3 is TGTGCCAGTAACGACCCCACCCAGCAGCCCCAGCATTTT. Its translation: CASNDPTQQPQHF. The rearrangement links TRBV19 to TRBJ1-5; D gene uncertain. The germline V and J ends were trimmed by 7 bases and 7 bases, with 14 bases remaining between them. Germline CDR1 LNHDA, CDR2 SQIVND (reference sequence). This CDR3 region has 13 residues. Filled out from reference TRBV19 and TRBJ1-5, the complete variable domain reads DGGITQSPKYLFRKEGQNVTLSCEQNLNHDAMYWYRQDPGQGLRLIYYSQIVNDFQKGDIAEGYSVSREKKESFPLTVTSAQKNPTAFYLCASNDPTQQPQHFGDGTRLSIL.

The V and J genes are TRBV5-4 and TRBJ2-7; tentatively, D is TRBD1 (6 bases). CDR3 size: 13 residues. Germline V gene lookup returns CDR1 SGHNT and CDR2 YYREEE (reference sequence). The V end was cut by 3 bases, the J end by 1 base, with 8 bases between. The CDR3 loop is CASSWGLSYEQYF. CDR3 in DNA: TGTGCCAGCAGCTGGGGGCTGTCCTACGAGCAGTACTTC. The complete variable domain, with remaining parts taken from reference TRBV5-4 and TRBJ2-7, reads ETGVTQSPTHLIKTRGQQVTLRCSSQSGHNTVSWYQQALGQGPQFIFQYYREEENGRGNFPPRFSGLQFPNYSSELNVNALELDDSALYLCASSWGLSYEQYFGPGTRLTVT.

This chain connects TRBV6-4 to TRBJ2-3; 7 positions agree with TRBD1. V lost 5 bases, J lost 2 bases, and 7 bases stayed unmatched. There are 15 residues in the CDR3. Per germline, CDR1 MRHNA and CDR2 SNTAGT. CDR3 in amino acids: CASSPRDSLTDTQYF. CDR3 DNA: TGTGCCAGCAGTCCCCGGGACAGTCTCACAGATACGCAGTATTTT.

The V gene is TRBV20-1, the J gene TRBJ2-7; D unresolved. The V end was cut by 4 bases, the J end by 3 bases, with 7 bases between. Germline values: CDR1 DFQATT, CDR2 SNEGSKA (reference sequence). The CDR3 totals 11 residues. CDR3 DNA sequence: TGCAGTGCTACACCAAACTACGAGCAGTACTTC. It encodes CSATPNYEQYF.

Comment on this clone: The same CDR3 arises from other DNA sequences in this sample as well. J is TRBJ2-1 and V is TRBV15, with D tentatively TRBD1 or TRBD2 (5 bases each). Germline V lookup: CDR1 LNHNV, CDR2 YYDKDF (reference sequence). V gave up 5 bases and J gave up 11 bases, with 16 bases separating them. This CDR3 is built from 13 residues. The CDR3 DNA reads as TGTGCCACCAGCTACCTTATTTCGGGGCAGCAGTTCTTC. Its translation: CATSYLISGQQFF.